The present T cell receptor beta chain was sequenced within a study of control samples from healthy donors and cancer patients. Profiled with immunoSEQ multiplex PCR; TCRdb holds only in-frame clones, not every one. This table holds more than 95,000 clones, roughly 86% found once. The clonotype originates from a man aged 55 to 70 in good health. Sequenced input: blood.

This chain's CDR3 is CASSQGQTNGYTF. In DNA form, the CDR3 reads TGTGCCAGCTCACAAGGACAGACGAATGGCTACACCTTC. The chain recombines TRBV18 with TRBJ1-2; the D gene is possibly TRBD1 (6 bases). Germline V gives CDR1 KGHSH, CDR2 LQKENI. The V end was cut by 4 bases, the J end by 6 bases, with 12 bases between. This CDR3 is 13 amino acids long.